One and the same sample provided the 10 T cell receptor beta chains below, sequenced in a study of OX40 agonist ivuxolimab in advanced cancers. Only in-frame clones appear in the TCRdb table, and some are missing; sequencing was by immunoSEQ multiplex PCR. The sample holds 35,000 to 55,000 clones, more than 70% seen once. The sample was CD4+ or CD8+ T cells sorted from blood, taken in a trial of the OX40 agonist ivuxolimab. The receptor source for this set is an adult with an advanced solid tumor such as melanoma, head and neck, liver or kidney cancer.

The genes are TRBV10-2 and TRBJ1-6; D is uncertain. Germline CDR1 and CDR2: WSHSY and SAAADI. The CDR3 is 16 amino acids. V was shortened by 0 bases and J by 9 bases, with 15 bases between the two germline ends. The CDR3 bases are TGCGCCAGCAGTGAGTCAGGCGGCGGATCTCGTTCACCCCTCCACTTT. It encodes CASSESGGGSRSPLHF.

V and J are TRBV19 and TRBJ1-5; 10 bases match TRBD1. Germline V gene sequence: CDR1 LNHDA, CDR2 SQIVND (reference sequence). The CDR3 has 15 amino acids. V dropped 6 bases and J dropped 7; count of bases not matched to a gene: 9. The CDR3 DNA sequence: TGTGCCAGTAGCTTTACCGGGACAGGGGAACAGCCCCAGCATTTT. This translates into CASSFTGTGEQPQHF.

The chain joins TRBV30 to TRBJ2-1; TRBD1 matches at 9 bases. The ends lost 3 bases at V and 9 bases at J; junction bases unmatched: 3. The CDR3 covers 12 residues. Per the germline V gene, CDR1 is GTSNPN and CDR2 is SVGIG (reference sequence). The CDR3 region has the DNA TGTGCCTGGAGAGGGACAGGGTTTGAGCAGTTCTTC. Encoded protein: CAWRGTGFEQFF.

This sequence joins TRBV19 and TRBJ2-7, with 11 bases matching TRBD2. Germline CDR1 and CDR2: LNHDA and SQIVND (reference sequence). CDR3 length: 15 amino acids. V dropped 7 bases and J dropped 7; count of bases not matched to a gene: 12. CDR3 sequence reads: CASIHTSGSLQEQYF. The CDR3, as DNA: TGTGCCAGTATACACACTAGCGGGAGTCTTCAAGAGCAGTACTTC.

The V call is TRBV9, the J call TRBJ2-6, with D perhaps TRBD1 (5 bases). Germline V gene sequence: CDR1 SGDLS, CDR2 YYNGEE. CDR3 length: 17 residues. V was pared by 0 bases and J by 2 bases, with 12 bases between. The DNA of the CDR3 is TGTGCCAGCAGCGTAGCCAGGGATCAGGCTGGGGCCAACGTCCTGACTTTC. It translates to CASSVARDQAGANVLTF.

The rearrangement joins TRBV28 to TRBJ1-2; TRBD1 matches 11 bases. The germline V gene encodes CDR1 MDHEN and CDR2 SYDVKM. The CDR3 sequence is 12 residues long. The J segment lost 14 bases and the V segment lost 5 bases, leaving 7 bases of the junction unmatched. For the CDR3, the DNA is TGTGCCAGCAGTGATCGGACAGGGGGCATTACCTTC. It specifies CASSDRTGGITF.

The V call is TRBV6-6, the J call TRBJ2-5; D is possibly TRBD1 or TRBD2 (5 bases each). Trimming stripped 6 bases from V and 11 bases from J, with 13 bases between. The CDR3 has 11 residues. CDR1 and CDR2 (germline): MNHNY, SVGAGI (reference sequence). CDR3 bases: TGTGCCAGCAGGGGCATGGGGGAGCAGTACTTC. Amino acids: CASRGMGEQYF.

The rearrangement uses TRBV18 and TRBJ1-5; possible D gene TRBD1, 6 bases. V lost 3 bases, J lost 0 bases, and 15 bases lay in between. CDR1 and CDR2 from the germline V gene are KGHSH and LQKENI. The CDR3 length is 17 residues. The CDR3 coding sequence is TGTGCCAGCTCACCCGCCCGGACAGCTTATAGCAATCAGCCCCAGCATTTT. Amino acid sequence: CASSPARTAYSNQPQHF.

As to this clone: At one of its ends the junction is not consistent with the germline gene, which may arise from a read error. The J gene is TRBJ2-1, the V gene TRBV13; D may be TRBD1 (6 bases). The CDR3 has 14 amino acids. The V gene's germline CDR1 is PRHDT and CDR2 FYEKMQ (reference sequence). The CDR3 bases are TGCGCCAGCAGCACCCGACAGGAAGGGGCTGAGCAGTTCTTC. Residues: CASSTRQEGAEQFF. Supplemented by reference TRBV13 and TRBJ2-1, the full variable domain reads AAGVIQSPRHLIKEKRETATLKCYPIPRHDTVYWYQQGPGQDPQFLISFYEKMQSDKGSIPDRFSAQQFSDYHSELNMSSLELGDSALYFCASSTRQEGAEQFFGPGTRLTVL.

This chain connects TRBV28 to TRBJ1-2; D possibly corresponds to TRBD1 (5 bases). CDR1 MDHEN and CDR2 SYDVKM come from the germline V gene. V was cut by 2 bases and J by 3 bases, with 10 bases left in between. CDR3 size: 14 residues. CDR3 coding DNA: TGTGCCAGCAGTTTAGAGGGGCGCCACTATGGCTACACCTTC. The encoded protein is CASSLEGRHYGYTF.